This record looks at one TCR beta chain sequence and its context. Its cognate antigen is unknown. Clones were read by immunoSEQ multiplex PCR, and TCRdb kept only the in-frame ones, dropping some. The sample contains more than 850,000 clones, around 78% of which appear only once. The entry originates in a study of shared clonotypes between healthy human individuals. Points from the study as a whole: The study sampled only blood, and tissue repertoires likely differ.

Germline V gene sequence: CDR1 SGHTA, CDR2 FQGNSA. Trimming took off 1 base at V and 11 bases at J, with 12 bases between the two ends. The CDR3 extends over 13 amino acids. The gene calls are TRBV7-2 and TRBJ1-3; no definite D call. The clonotype originates from a young man in good health. Some clones in this sample may be carry-over from other donors' samples. Sequencing was done on a sample of memory CD4+ T cells from PBMCs. Subset noted: CD45RA-negative fraction. The CDR3 DNA sequence: TGTGCCAGCAGCTTAGGCCCACAGTCAGCCATATATTTT. Protein product: CASSLGPQSAIYF.